This T cell receptor (beta chain) was observed in a study of blood T cell repertoires in COVID-19 (dated by TCRdb to 2018 to 2020). Notes on the research overall: Samples from collaborators originated in the United States, Italy and Spain and spanned both the acute and convalescent phases of COVID-19. The prospective study material was composed of cDNA or gDNA derived from T cells, B-cell-depleted T cells, or PBMCs. Subjects who had been exposed to COVID-19, were actively infected with it, or had recovered from it provided the deeply sampled blood TCRbeta repertoires that made up the dataset. The repertoires were released in a freely available public database intended as a resource for research on the immune response to SARS-CoV-2. Samples came from the ongoing ImmuneRACE study (first 160 participants) plus 1,254 subjects from 6 global collaborators. A de-identified subject ID, COVID-19 status, age in years and sex were almost always included in the sample metadata. Where HLA class I and class II types were available, the types were taken from metadata supplied by the sample provider, not from assay-based typing. What the authors observed across the whole study: How much clinical and demographic metadata was included differed by source and by participant, and the metadata was provided uncurated.

The collaborating institutions used their own protocols to collect whole blood in K2EDTA tubes. For TCRbeta analysis, collaborator samples were shipped as frozen whole blood, as isolated PBMCs, or as DNA extracted from either sample type. The germline V gene (reference sequence) specifies GTSNPN as CDR1 and SVGIG as CDR2. The CDR3 measures 18 amino acids from cysteine to phenylalanine. Only CDR3 DNA is held: 54 bases, read in frame from base 1. Trimming leaves V shorter by 2 bases and J shorter by 4 bases, with the junction holding 14 bases beyond the gene matches. Comments on this clone: The antigen it binds to is not known. No per-base quality is available; no much larger clone lies one base away.

TCRbeta CDR3 regions were amplified from genomic DNA by means of the immunoSEQ Assay, a bias-controlled multiplex PCR. As for the authors' bioinformatics: Within the assay, amplification of reference gene primers was used to estimate how many nucleated cells each sample contained. To quantify the absolute abundance of each unique TCRbeta CDR3 rearrangement, sequence reads were collapsed and filtered. For each sample, productive Simpson clonality was calculated as the square root of Simpson's diversity index over productive rearrangements. TCRdb took over this immuneACCESS table, retaining in-frame rearrangements with V and J assigned. Such tables are incomplete; in checked studies, under half of the missing clones stem from an unresolved V gene, and the remainder is unexplained. V and J calls and clone size are as listed in that table; D and trimming were resolved from the DNA. This sample holds roughly 70,000 clones; around 86% were observed only once. The ten largest clones represent almost 4% of the sample.

This sequence originates from a man aged 65 to 79 with active COVID-19. The rearranged segments are TRBV30 and TRBJ2-6, and 7 junctional nucleotides match TRBD1. The sample taken for sequencing was peripheral blood. The DNA is as follows: TGTGCCTGGAGTACGACAGGGAAACCCCTGGGAGGGGCCAACGTCCTGACTTTC. Its coded protein is CAWSTTGKPLGGANVLTF.